One and the same sample provided the 8 T cell receptor beta chains below, sequenced in a study of blood T cell repertoires in COVID-19. Only in-frame clones appear in the TCRdb table, and some are missing; sequencing was by immunoSEQ multiplex PCR. The data hold about 120,000 clones, with around 90% observed a single time. The specimen was peripheral blood. The receptors come from a woman aged 55-69 years with COVID-19, enrolled during active disease.

The V and J genes are TRBV27 and TRBJ1-6; 7 nucleotides align to TRBD1. The CDR3 has 17 residues. V gave up 3 bases and J gave up 10 bases; unmatched junction bases: 15. Germline CDR1 reads MNHEY; CDR2 reads SMNVEV (reference sequence). This CDR3 is CASSFSPRGRFGSPLHF. CDR3 bases: TGTGCCAGCAGTTTTTCACCCAGGGGGAGGTTTGGATCACCCCTCCACTTT.

This clone has only one observation. The CDR3 DNA follows: TGTGCCATCCGCGAAGGGGCGGGGGGATACAATGAGCAGTTCTTC. Translation gives CAIREGAGGYNEQFF. The chain combines TRBV10-3 with TRBJ2-1, with 8 bases identical to TRBD2. The CDR3 has 15 amino acids. Germline lookup yields CDR1 ENHRY and CDR2 SYGVKD. The ends lost 8 bases at V and 4 bases at J; junction bases unmatched: 10.

This clone was picked up one time. The DNA of the CDR3 is TGTGCCAGCAGTCACCATCTCGGACTCGCGAACACCGGGGAGCTGTTTTTT. Translated, it gives CASSHHLGLANTGELFF. The chain couples TRBV6-6 to TRBJ2-2; D perhaps matches TRBD2 (5 bases). CDR1 and CDR2 from the germline V gene are MNHNY and SVGAGI (reference sequence). V lost 5 bases, J lost 0 bases, and 16 bases lay in between. The CDR3 runs 17 residues.

V is TRBV19 and J is TRBJ1-2, with D unclear. The germline V gene encodes CDR1 LNHDA and CDR2 SQIVND (reference sequence). The V gene lost 3 bases and the J gene lost 8 bases, with 10 bases spanning the gap. The CDR3 sequence is 12 residues long. CDR3 sequence: CASSIGVGGYTF. In DNA form, the CDR3 reads TGTGCCAGTAGTATCGGGGTTGGAGGCTACACCTTC.

V usage is TRBV18 and J usage is TRBJ2-1, with TRBD1 matching 7 bases. V trimming: 3 bases; J trimming: 3 bases; junction bases outside the gene matches: 11. This CDR3 comprises 17 residues. Germline V gene sequence: CDR1 KGHSH, CDR2 LQKENI. In nucleotides, the CDR3 is TGTGCCAGCTCACCCTACATAGGGGGCACTATCTACAATGAGCAGTTCTTC. The encoded protein is CASSPYIGGTIYNEQFF.

The chain recombines TRBV18 with TRBJ1-2, with D unresolved. This CDR3 comprises 12 residues. Trimming pared 3 bases from V and 6 bases from J, leaving 8 bases between. CDR1 and CDR2 from the germline V gene are KGHSH and LQKENI. The CDR3 spells CASSPARDGYTF. For the CDR3, the DNA is TGTGCCAGCTCACCCGCCCGGGATGGCTACACCTTC.

The chain recombines TRBV27 with TRBJ1-1, with no clear D. The CDR3 runs to 13 residues. V lost 3 bases and J 5 bases, leaving 10 bases between the germline ends. Per the germline V gene, CDR1 is MNHEY and CDR2 is SMNVEV (reference sequence). The DNA for the CDR3 is TGTGCCAGCAGTTTTGTAGGGAGAACTGAAGCTTTCTTT. This encodes CASSFVGRTEAFF.

This clone was observed once. The chain recombines TRBV10-3 with TRBJ1-2, with D possibly matching TRBD1 (6 bases). Germline CDR1 reads ENHRY; CDR2 reads SYGVKD. Between the trimmed V and J ends, which lost 0 bases and 2 bases, there was a span of 10 bases. The CDR3 has 15 residues. CDR3 protein: CAISESRQGNYGYTF. The CDR3 region has the DNA TGTGCCATCAGTGAGTCTCGTCAGGGGAACTATGGCTACACCTTC.